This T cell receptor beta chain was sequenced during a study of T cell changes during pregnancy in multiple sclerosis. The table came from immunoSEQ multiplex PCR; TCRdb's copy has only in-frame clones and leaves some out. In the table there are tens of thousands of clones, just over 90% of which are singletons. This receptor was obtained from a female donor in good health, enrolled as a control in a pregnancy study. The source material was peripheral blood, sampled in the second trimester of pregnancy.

The CDR3 here is CASSQGTSGGKETQYF. The CDR3 nucleotides read TGTGCCAGCAGCCAAGGGACTAGCGGGGGGAAAGAGACCCAGTACTTC. This rearrangement joins TRBV5-4 to TRBJ2-5, with TRBD2 matching over 15 bases. CDR3 length: 16 amino acids. V trimming: 4 bases; J trimming: 3 bases; junction bases outside the gene matches: 4. The germline V gene has CDR1 SGHNT and CDR2 YYREEE (reference sequence).